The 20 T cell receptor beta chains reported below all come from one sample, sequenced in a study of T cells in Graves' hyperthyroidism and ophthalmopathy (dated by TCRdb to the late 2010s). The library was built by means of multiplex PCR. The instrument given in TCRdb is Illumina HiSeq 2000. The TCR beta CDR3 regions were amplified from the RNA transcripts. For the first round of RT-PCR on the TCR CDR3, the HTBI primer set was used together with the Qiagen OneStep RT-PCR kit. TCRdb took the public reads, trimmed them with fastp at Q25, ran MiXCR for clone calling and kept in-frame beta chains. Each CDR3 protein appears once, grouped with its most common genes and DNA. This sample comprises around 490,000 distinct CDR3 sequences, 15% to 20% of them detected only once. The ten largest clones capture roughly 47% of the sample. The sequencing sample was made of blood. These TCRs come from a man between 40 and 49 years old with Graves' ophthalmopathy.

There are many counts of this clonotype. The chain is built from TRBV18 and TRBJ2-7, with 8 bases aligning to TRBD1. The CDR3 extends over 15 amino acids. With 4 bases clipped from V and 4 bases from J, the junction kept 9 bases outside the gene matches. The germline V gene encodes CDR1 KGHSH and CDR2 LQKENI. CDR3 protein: CASSLTGTGPYEQYF. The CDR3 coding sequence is TGTGCCAGCTCACTAACCGGGACAGGTCCTTACGAGCAGTACTTC.

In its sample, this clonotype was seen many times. CDR3 sequence: CAWGNRADTQYF. The CDR3 region has the DNA TGTGCCTGGGGCAACAGGGCGGATACGCAGTATTTT. The V gene is TRBV30, the J gene TRBJ2-3, with D possibly being TRBD1 (6 bases). The CDR3 has 12 amino acids. Germline lookup yields CDR1 GTSNPN and CDR2 SVGIG (reference sequence). V lost 5 bases and J lost 6, with 12 bases in between.

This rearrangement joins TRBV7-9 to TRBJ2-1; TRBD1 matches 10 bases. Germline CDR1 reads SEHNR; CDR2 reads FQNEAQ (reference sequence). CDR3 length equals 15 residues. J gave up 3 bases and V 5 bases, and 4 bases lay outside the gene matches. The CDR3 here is CASSTGQGFYNEQFF. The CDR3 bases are TGTGCCAGCAGCACGGGACAGGGGTTCTACAATGAGCAGTTCTTC. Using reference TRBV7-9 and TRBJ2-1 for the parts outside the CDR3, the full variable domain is DTGVSQNPRHKITKRGQNVTFRCDPISEHNRLYWYRQTLGQGPEFLTYFQNEAQLEKSRLLSDRFSAERPKGSFSTLEIQRTEQGDSAMYLCASSTGQGFYNEQFFGPGTRLTVL.

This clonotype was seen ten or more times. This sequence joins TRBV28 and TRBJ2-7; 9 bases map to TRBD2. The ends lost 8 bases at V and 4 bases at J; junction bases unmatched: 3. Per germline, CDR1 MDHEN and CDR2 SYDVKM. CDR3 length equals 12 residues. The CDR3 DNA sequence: TGTGCCAGCCAGCGGGAGGTGTACGAGCAGTACTTC. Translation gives CASQREVYEQYF.

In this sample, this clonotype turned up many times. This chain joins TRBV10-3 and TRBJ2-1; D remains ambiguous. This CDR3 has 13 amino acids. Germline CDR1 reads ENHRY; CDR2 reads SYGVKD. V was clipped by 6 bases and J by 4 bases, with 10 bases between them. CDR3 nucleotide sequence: TGTGCCATCAGCCTGACCGGGTACAATGAGCAGTTCTTC. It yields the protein CAISLTGYNEQFF.

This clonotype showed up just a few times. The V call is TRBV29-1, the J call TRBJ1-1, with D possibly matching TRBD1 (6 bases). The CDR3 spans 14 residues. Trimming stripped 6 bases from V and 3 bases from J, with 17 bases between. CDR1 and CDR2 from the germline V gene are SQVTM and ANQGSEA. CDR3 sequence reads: CSVPGVTGDTEAFF. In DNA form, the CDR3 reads TGCAGCGTCCCAGGGGTGACTGGGGACACTGAAGCTTTCTTT. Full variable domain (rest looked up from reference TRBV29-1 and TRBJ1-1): SAVISQKPSRDICQRGTSLTIQCQVDSQVTMMFWYRQQPGQSLTLIATANQGSEATYESGFVIDKFPISRPNLTFSTLTVSNMSPEDSSIYLCSVPGVTGDTEAFFGQGTRLTVV.

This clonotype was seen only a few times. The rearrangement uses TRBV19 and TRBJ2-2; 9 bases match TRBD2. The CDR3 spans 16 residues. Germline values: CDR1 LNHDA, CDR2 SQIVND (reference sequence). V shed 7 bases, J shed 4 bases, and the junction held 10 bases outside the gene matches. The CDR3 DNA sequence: TGTGCCAGTATGAGTAGCGGGAGTAGGTTCACCGGGGAGCTGTTTTTT. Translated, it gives CASMSSGSRFTGELFF.

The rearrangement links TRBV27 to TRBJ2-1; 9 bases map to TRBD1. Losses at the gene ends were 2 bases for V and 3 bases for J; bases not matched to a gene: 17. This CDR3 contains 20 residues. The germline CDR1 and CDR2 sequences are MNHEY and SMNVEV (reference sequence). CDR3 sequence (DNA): TGTGCCAGCAGTTTACTAGGGGAGAGACCTCTGACAGGGGGCTACAATGAGCAGTTCTTC. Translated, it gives CASSLLGERPLTGGYNEQFF.

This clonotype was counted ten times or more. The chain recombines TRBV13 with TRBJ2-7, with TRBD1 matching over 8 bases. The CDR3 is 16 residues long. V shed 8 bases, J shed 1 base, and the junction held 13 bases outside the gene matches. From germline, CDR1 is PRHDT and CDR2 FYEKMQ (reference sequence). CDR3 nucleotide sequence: TGTGCCAGCCTCCAAGGTAGAGGACAGGGTTCCTACGAGCAGTACTTC. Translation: CASLQGRGQGSYEQYF. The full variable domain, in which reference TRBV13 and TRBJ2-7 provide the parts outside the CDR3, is AAGVIQSPRHLIKEKRETATLKCYPIPRHDTVYWYQQGPGQDPQFLISFYEKMQSDKGSIPDRFSAQQFSDYHSELNMSSLELGDSALYFCASLQGRGQGSYEQYFGPGTRLTVT.

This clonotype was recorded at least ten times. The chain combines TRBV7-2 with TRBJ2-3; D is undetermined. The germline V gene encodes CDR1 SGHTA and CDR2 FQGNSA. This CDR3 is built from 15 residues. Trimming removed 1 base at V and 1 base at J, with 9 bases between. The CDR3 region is CASSLVATRTDTQYF. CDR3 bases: TGTGCCAGCAGCTTAGTGGCCACGCGCACAGATACGCAGTATTTT.

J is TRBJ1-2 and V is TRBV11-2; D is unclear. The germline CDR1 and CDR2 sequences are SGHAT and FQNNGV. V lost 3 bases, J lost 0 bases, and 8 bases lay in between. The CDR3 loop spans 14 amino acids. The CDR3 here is CASSLNTANYGYTF. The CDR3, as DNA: TGTGCCAGCAGCTTGAACACTGCTAACTATGGCTACACCTTC.

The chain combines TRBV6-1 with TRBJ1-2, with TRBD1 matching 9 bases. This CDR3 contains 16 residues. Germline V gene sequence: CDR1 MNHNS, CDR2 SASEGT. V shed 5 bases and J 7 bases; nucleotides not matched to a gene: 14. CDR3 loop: CASSPGTGRTVVGYTF. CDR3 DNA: TGTGCCAGCAGTCCCGGGACAGGGAGGACGGTAGTTGGCTACACCTTC.

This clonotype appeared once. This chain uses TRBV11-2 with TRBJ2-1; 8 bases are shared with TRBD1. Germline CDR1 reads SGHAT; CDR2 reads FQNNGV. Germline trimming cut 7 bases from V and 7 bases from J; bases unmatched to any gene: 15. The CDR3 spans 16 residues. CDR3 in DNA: TGTGCCAGCACCGGAAGGTCAGGGGGCGCGGGGAATGAGCAGTTCTTC. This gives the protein CASTGRSGGAGNEQFF.

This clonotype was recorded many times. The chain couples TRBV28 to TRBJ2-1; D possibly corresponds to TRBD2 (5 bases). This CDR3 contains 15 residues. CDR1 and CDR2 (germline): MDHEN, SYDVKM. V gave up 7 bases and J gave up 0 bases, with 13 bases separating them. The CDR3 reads CASIHPEDSYNEQFF. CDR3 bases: TGTGCCAGCATCCACCCGGAGGACTCCTACAATGAGCAGTTCTTC.

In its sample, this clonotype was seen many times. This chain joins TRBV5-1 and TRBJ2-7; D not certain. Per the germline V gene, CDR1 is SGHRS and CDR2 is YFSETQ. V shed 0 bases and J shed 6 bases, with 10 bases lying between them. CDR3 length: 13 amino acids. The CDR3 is CASSLVSFGEQYF. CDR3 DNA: TGCGCCAGCAGCTTGGTTAGCTTTGGCGAGCAGTACTTC.

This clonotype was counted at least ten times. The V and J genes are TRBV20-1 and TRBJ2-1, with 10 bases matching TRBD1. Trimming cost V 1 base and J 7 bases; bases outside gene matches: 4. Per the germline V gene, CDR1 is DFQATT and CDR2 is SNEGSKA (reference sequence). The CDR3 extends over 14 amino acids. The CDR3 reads CSARAGTGANEQFF. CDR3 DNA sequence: TGCAGTGCTAGAGCGGGGACAGGGGCGAATGAGCAGTTCTTC.

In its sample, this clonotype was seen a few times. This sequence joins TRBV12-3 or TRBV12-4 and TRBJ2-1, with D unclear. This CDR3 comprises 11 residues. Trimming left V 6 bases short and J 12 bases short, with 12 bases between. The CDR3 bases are TGTGCCAGCAGCCCGCCGGCAGGGCAGTTCTTC. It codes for CASSPPAGQFF.

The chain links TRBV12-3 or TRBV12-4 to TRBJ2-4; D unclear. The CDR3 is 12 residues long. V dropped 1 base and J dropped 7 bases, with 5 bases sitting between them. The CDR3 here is CASSLVANIQYF. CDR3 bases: TGTGCCAGCAGTTTAGTGGCTAACATTCAGTACTTC.

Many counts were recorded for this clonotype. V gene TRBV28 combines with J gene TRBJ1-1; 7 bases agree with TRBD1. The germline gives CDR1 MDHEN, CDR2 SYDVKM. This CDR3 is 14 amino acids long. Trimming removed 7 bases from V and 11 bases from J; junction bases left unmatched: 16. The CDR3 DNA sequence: TGTGCCAGCAATCCGTCGGGACAGAAGTTTGGGGCTTTCTTT. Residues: CASNPSGQKFGAFF.

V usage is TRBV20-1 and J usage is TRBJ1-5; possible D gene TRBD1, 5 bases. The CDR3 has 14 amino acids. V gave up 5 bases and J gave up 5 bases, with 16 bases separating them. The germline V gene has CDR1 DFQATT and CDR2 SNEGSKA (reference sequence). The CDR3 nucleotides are TGCAGTGCTCAGCCCCGCCAGGGAGATCAGCCCCAGCATTTT. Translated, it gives CSAQPRQGDQPQHF.